These T cell receptor beta chains were read from a single sample in a study of shared T cell receptors in the human thymus. The method was immunoSEQ multiplex PCR; TCRdb's version includes in-frame clones alone and lacks a portion of them. This sample has roughly 560,000 clones; 78% occur once, and the top ten carry around 0.012%. These sequences were also reported in another study, on human thymus T cells.

What was sequenced was thymocytes. Source of these receptors: a boy younger than two with a congenital heart defect. Both conserved end residues are part of each CDR3. D genes are given only for firm matches. Size values are once, few and many counts, or a class for expanded clones, and some rows have none.

J | V | size | D | CDR3 | DNA
TRBJ2-5 | TRBV28 | NA | NA | CASSRQSQETQYF | TGTGCCAGCAGTCGACAGAGCCAAGAGACCCAGTACTTC
TRBJ2-3 | TRBV5-4 | NA | TRBD2 | CASSLGPGGRGTDTQYF | TGTGCCAGCAGCTTGGGGCCCGGCGGGAGGGGAACAGATACGCAGTATTTT
TRBJ1-1 | TRBV7-9 | few | NA | CASSSGEVTEAFF | TGTGCCAGCAGCAGTGGGGAGGTCACTGAAGCTTTCTTT
TRBJ2-1 | TRBV6-4 | NA | NA | CASSDEGGTRYNEQFF | TGTGCCAGCAGTGACGAGGGCGGGACTCGGTACAATGAGCAGTTCTTC
TRBJ1-1 | TRBV14 | few | NA | CASSQVSLTGNTEAFF | TGTGCCAGCAGCCAAGTTTCGCTGACAGGGAACACTGAAGCTTTCTTT
TRBJ2-7 | TRBV14 | NA | TRBD1 | CASSSGTGDRNYEQYF | TGTGCCAGCAGCTCCGGGACAGGGGATCGAAACTACGAGCAGTACTTC
TRBJ2-1 | TRBV6-4 | NA | TRBD2 | CASRPSGYNEQFF | TGTGCCAGCAGACCTAGCGGCTACAATGAGCAGTTCTTC
TRBJ2-2 | TRBV27 | NA | NA | CASSPVTGELFF | TGTGCCAGCAGTCCCGTTACCGGGGAGCTGTTTTTT
TRBJ1-1 | TRBV19 | NA | NA | CASSSRPPVKGGDTEAFF | TGTGCCAGTAGTTCTAGGCCGCCCGTGAAGGGAGGGGACACTGAAGCTTTCTTT
TRBJ2-4 | TRBV29-1 | NA | TRBD1 | CSALRDSLAKNIQYF | TGCAGCGCCTTACGGGACAGCCTAGCCAAAAACATTCAGTACTTC
TRBJ1-1 | TRBV19 | NA | TRBD1 | CATGAQGRTEAFF | TGTGCCACAGGGGCACAGGGGCGGACTGAAGCTTTCTTT
TRBJ1-1 | TRBV5-1 | NA | TRBD1 | CASSLVTPGQGDTEAFF | TGCGCCAGCAGCTTGGTAACGCCGGGACAGGGGGACACTGAAGCTTTCTTT
TRBJ2-7 | TRBV10-3 | NA | TRBD2 | CAISECAAKLPGLAGDPHEQYF | TGTGCCATCAGTGAGTGCGCCGCCAAATTACCGGGACTAGCGGGAGACCCCCACGAGCAGTACTTC
TRBJ2-7 | TRBV25-1 | NA | NA | CASSERGTDLDEQYF | TGTGCCAGCAGTGAAAGGGGGACGGATCTGGACGAGCAGTACTTC
TRBJ2-1 | TRBV6-1 | NA | TRBD2 | CASSEPSGRIYNEQFF | TGTGCCAGCAGTGAACCTAGCGGGAGGATATACAATGAGCAGTTCTTC
TRBJ2-7 | TRBV10-3 | NA | TRBD1 | CAISESGGQGSGLAYEQYF | TGTGCCATCAGTGAGTCGGGGGGACAGGGGTCAGGACTGGCCTACGAGCAGTACTTC
TRBJ2-1 | TRBV4-1 | NA | TRBD2 | CASSPQGRLAGAMRYNEQFF | TGCGCCAGCAGCCCCCAGGGGCGACTAGCGGGGGCAATGAGGTACAATGAGCAGTTCTTC
TRBJ2-7 | TRBV28 | NA | NA | CASSFLGRGEQYF | TGTGCCAGCAGTTTTTTGGGGAGAGGCGAGCAGTACTTC
TRBJ1-4 | TRBV18 | NA | TRBD1 | CASSPGTGNSPNEKLFF | TGTGCCAGCTCACCTGGGACAGGGAATTCTCCTAATGAAAAACTGTTTTTT
TRBJ2-3 | TRBV30 | NA | TRBD2 | CAWSGGLADSHDTQYF | TGTGCCTGGAGTGGCGGACTAGCGGATTCTCACGATACGCAGTATTTT
TRBJ1-2 | TRBV6-1 | NA | NA | CASSEPPSPYGYTF | TGTGCCAGCAGTGAACCCCCGTCCCCTTATGGCTACACCTTC
TRBJ2-1 | TRBV4-1 | NA | NA | CASSQDGVAADNEQFF | TGCGCCAGCAGCCAAGATGGGGTAGCGGCGGACAATGAGCAGTTCTTC
TRBJ1-2 | TRBV19 | NA | NA | CASMVREGYTF | TGTGCCAGTATGGTCCGGGAAGGCTACACCTTC
TRBJ2-7 | TRBV7-2 | NA | NA | CASSSPRGLADSSYEQYF | TGTGCCAGCAGCTCCCCCCGGGGGCTAGCGGACAGCTCCTACGAGCAGTACTTC
TRBJ1-2 | TRBV7-9 | NA | NA | CASSSATGGYGYTF | TGTGCCAGCAGCTCCGCGACAGGTGGCTATGGCTACACCTTC
TRBJ2-1 | TRBV4-1 | few | TRBD2 | CASSQGREGPNEQFF | TGCGCCAGCAGCCAAGGACGGGAGGGCCCCAATGAGCAGTTCTTC
TRBJ2-7 | TRBV5-1 | NA | NA | CASSFTGRDLEQYF | TGCGCCAGCAGCTTTACAGGGCGCGATCTTGAGCAGTACTTC
TRBJ2-5 | TRBV11-2 | NA | NA | CASSRPEGRGETQYF | TGTGCCAGCAGCCGTCCCGAAGGCAGGGGAGAGACCCAGTACTTC
TRBJ2-7 | TRBV5-1 | NA | TRBD2 | CASSSGTSGRSPSYEQYF | TGCGCCAGCAGCTCCGGGACTAGCGGGAGGTCCCCATCCTACGAGCAGTACTTC
TRBJ2-7 | TRBV7-9 | NA | TRBD1 | CASSLNTGVHEQYF | TGTGCCAGCAGCTTAAACACAGGGGTCCACGAGCAGTACTTC
TRBJ1-3 | TRBV11-2 | NA | TRBD1 | CASSPGDRGLSGNTIYF | TGTGCCAGCAGCCCCGGGGACAGGGGCCTCTCTGGAAACACCATATATTTT
TRBJ1-1 | TRBV6-9 | NA | TRBD1 | CASSPIQGMNTEAFF | TGTGCCAGCAGCCCGATACAGGGGATGAACACTGAAGCTTTCTTT
TRBJ1-2 | TRBV5-1 | NA | NA | CASTRGGGYTF | TGCGCCAGCACGCGCGGGGGAGGCTACACCTTC
TRBJ1-5 | TRBV12-5 | NA | NA | CASGPQGNQPQHF | TGTGCTAGTGGTCCACAGGGAAATCAGCCCCAGCATTTT
TRBJ2-1 | TRBV30 | NA | TRBD2 | CAWSKREDNEQFF | TGTGCCTGGAGCAAGCGGGAGGACAATGAGCAGTTCTTC
TRBJ2-3 | TRBV4-1 | NA | TRBD2 | CASSQETRGRITDTQYF | TGCGCCAGCAGCCAAGAAACCCGCGGGAGAATCACAGATACGCAGTATTTT